This TCR beta chain derives from a study of graft-versus-host responses after intestinal transplantation. Background on the study: Recipients across the board were started on anti-thymocyte globulin induction, then kept on tacrolimus and steroids for about 3 years. Overall study findings and caveats: There was an association between peak levels of circulating GvH clones and early post-transplant HvG declines. Allograft graft-versus-host to host-versus-graft clonal ratios ran high in patients with graft-donor T cell macrochimerism.

On this clone: Its target is unknown.

The method was immunoSEQ multiplex PCR; TCRdb's version includes in-frame clones alone and lacks a portion of them. This table holds approximately 49,000 clones, around 92% found once. After removal of 9 bases from V and 4 bases from J, the junction contained 7 bases not matched to a gene. This CDR3 is 13 amino acids long. Germline CDR1 and CDR2: MNHNS and SASEGT. The sample consisted of unstimulated CD4+ T cells sorted from spleen or lymph node cells, taken before transplant. The chain recombines TRBV6-1 with TRBJ2-7; the match to TRBD1 covers 9 bases. This receptor was identified in a human donor who was the organ donor for an intestinal transplant. This CDR3 is CASGGQGGYEQYF. CDR3 DNA: TGTGCCAGTGGGGGACAGGGAGGGTACGAGCAGTACTTC.